This TCR beta chain was sequenced during a study of CD8 T cells in Susac syndrome. This CDR3 spans 15 amino acids. Germline values: CDR1 SGHVS, CDR2 FNYEAQ. J was trimmed by 2 bases and V by 5 bases; bases with no gene match: 5. Sequencing of TCR beta covered CD8+ and CD4+ T cells obtained from blood. Matching for age and sex applied to the controls, who were healthy donors. The RNA, roughly 0.5 to 1 ug, was put through reverse transcription using random hexamers. The amplification used immunoSEQ multiplex PCR on TCR beta CDR3; it spanned 54 Vbeta and 13 Jbeta. TCRdb itself ran the immunoSEQ multiplex PCR reads through MiXCR, one entry per CDR3 protein. The sample holds 70,000 or so distinct CDR3 sequences, over 90% seen once.

Sequencing was performed on CD8+ T cells from PBMCs. The sequence derives from a human donor in good health. The chain recombines TRBV7-6 with TRBJ2-5, with 10 bases lining up with TRBD1. CDR3 DNA sequence: TGTGCCAGCAGCCCTGGACAGGGGGTTCAAGAGACCCAGTACTTC. Its translation is CASSPGQGVQETQYF.